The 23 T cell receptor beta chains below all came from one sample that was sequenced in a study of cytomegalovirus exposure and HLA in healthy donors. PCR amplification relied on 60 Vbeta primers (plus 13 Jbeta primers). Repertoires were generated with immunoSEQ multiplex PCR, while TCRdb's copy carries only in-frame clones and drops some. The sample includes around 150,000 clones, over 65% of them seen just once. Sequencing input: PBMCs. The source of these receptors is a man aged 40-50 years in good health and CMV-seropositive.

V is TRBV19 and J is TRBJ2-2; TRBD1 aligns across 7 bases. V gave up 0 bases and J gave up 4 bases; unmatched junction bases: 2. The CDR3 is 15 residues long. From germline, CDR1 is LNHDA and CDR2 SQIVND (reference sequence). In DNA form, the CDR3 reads TGTGCCAGTAGTATAGATCCAGGGGGCACCGGGGAGCTGTTTTTT. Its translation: CASSIDPGGTGELFF. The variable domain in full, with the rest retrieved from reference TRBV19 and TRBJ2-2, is DGGITQSPKYLFRKEGQNVTLSCEQNLNHDAMYWYRQDPGQGLRLIYYSQIVNDFQKGDIAEGYSVSREKKESFPLTVTSAQKNPTAFYLCASSIDPGGTGELFFGEGSRLTVL.

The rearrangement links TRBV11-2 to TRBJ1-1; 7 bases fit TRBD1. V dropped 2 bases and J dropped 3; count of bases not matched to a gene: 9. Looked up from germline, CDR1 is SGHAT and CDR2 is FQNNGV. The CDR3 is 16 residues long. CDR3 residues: CASSLRFGDRDTEAFF. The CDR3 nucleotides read TGTGCCAGCAGCTTAAGGTTTGGGGACAGAGACACTGAAGCTTTCTTT.

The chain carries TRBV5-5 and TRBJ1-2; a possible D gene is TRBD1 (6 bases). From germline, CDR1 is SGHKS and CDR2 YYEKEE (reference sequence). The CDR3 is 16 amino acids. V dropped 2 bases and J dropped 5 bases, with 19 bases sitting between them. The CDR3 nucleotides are TGTGCCAGCAGCTTTCTTTTCAGGGGAGTTCGTTATGGCTACACCTTC. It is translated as CASSFLFRGVRYGYTF. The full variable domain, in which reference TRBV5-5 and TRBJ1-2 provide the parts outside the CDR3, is DAGVTQSPTHLIKTRGQQVTLRCSPISGHKSVSWYQQVLGQGPQFIFQYYEKEERGRGNFPDRFSARQFPNYSSELNVNALLLGDSALYLCASSFLFRGVRYGYTFGSGTRLTVV.

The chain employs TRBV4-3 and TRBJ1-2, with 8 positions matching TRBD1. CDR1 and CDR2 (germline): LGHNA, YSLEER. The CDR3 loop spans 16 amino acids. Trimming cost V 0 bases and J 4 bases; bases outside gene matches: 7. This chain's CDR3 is CASSQEMTGVGYGYTF. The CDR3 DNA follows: TGCGCCAGCAGCCAAGAAATGACAGGGGTAGGCTATGGCTACACCTTC.

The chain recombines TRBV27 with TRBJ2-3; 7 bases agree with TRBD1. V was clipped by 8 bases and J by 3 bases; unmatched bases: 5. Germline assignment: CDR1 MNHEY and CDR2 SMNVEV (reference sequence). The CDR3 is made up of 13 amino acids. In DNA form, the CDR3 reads TGTGCCAGCGGGGGACAGCTGACAGATACGCAGTATTTT. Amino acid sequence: CASGGQLTDTQYF.

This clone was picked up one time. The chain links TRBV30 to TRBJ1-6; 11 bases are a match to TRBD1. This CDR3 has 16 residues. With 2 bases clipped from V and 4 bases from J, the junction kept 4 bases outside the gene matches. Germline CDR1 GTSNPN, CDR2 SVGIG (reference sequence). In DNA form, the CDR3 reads TGTGCCTGGAGTCTGGGACAGGGGGTTTATAATTCACCCCTCCACTTT. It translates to CAWSLGQGVYNSPLHF.

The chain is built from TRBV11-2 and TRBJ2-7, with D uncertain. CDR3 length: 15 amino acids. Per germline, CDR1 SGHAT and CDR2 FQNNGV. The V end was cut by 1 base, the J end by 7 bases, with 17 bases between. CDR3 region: CASSLVGATAEEQYF. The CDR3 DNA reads TGTGCCAGCAGCTTAGTTGGCGCCACGGCGGAAGAGCAGTACTTC.

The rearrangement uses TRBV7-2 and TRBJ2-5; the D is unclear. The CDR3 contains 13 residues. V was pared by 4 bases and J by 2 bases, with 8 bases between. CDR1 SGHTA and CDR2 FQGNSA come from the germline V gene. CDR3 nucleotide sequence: TGTGCCAGCAGCTCTTTTATGCAAGAGACCCAGTACTTC. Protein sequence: CASSSFMQETQYF. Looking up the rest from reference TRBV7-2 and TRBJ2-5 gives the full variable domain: GAGVSQSPSNKVTEKGKDVELRCDPISGHTALYWYRQSLGQGLEFLIYFQGNSAPDKSGLPSDRFSAERTGGSVSTLTIQRTQQEDSAVYLCASSSFMQETQYFGPGTRLLVL.

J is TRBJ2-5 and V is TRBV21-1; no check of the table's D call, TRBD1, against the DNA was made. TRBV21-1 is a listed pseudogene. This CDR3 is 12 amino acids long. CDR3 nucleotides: TGTGCCAGCAGCGACAGGTACGAGACCCAGTACTTC. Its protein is CASSDRYETQYF.

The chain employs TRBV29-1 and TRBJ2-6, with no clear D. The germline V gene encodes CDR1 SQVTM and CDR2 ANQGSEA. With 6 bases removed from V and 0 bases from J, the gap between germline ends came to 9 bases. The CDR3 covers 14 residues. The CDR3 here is CSVSVSSGANVLTF. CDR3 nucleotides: TGCAGCGTCTCCGTCAGCTCTGGGGCCAACGTCCTGACTTTC.

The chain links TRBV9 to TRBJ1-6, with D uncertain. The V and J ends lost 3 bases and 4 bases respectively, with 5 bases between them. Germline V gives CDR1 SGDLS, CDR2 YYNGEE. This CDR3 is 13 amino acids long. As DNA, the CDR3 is TGTGCCAGCAGCGCCGAGTATAATTCACCCCTCCACTTT. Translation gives CASSAEYNSPLHF.

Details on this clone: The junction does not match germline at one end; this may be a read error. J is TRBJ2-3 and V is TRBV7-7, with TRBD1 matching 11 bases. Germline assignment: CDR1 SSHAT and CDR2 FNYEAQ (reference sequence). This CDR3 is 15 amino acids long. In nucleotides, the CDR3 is TGTGCTAGCAGCCTCGGACAGGGGGCGTCGCATACGCAGTATTTT. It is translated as CASSLGQGASHTQYF.

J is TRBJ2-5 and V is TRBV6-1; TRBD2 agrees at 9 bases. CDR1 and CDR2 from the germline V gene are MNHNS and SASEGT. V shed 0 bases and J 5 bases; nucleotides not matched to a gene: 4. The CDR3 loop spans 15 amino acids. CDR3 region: CASSEAAGGPETQYF. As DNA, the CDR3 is TGTGCCAGCAGTGAAGCCGCGGGGGGGCCGGAGACCCAGTACTTC.

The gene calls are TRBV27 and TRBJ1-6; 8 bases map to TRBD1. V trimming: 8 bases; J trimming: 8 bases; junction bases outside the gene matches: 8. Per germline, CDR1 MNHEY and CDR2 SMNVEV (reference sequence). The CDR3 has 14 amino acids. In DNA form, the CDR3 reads TGTGCCAGCGGATCCGGGACAGGCTATTCACCCCTCCACTTT. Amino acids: CASGSGTGYSPLHF.

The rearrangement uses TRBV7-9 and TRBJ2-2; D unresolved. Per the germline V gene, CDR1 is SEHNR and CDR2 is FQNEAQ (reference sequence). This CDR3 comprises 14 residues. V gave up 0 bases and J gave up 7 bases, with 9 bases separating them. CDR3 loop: CASSLAGFGGELFF. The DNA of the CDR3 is TGTGCCAGCAGCTTAGCCGGGTTTGGCGGGGAGCTGTTTTTT.

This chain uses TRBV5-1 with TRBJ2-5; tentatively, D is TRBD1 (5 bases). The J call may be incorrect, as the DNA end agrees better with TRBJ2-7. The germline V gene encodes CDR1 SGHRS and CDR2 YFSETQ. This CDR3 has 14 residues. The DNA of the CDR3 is TGCGCCAGCAGCAGAGACAGTGCCTCCTACGAGCAGTACTTC. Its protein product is CASSRDSASYEQYF.

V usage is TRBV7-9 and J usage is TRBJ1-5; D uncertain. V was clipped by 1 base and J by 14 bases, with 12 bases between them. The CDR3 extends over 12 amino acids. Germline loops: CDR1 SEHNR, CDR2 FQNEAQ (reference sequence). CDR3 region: CASSLDRGREHF. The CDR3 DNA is TGTGCCAGCAGCTTAGATAGAGGCCGCGAGCATTTT.

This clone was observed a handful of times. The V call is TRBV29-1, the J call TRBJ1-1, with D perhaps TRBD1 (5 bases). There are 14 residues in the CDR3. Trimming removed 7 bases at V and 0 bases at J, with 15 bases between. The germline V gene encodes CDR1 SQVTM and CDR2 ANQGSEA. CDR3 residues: CSAPGGGLNTEAFF. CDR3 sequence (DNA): TGCAGCGCTCCTGGGGGAGGACTGAACACTGAAGCTTTCTTT.

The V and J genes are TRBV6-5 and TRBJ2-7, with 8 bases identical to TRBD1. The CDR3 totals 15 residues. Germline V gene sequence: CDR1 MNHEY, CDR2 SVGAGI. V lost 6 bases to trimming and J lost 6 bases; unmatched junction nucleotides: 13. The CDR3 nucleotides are TGTGCCAGCAGCCCTCGACAGGGGCTCTCCGGCGAGCAGTACTTC. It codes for CASSPRQGLSGEQYF.

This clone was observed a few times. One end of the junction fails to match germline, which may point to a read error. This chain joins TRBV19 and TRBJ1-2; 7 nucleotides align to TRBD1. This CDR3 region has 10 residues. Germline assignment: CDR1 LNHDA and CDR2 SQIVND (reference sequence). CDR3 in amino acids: CASSDRVPSF. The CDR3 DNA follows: TGTGCCAGTTCCGACAGGGTACCCTCCTTC.

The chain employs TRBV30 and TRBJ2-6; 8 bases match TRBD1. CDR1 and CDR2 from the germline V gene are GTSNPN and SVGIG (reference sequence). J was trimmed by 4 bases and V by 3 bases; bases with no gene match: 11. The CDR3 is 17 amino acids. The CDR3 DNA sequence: TGTGCCTGGAGCTTTGGACAGGGAAGAAGAGGGGCCAACGTCCTGACTTTC. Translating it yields CAWSFGQGRRGANVLTF.

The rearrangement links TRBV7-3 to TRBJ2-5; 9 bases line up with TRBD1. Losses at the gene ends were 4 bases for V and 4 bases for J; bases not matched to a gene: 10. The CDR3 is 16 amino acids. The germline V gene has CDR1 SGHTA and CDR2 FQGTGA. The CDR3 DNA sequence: TGTGCCAGCAGCTCCACCGGGGGACAGGGAACAGAGACCCAGTACTTC. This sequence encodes CASSSTGGQGTETQYF. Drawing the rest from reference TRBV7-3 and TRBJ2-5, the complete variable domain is GAGVSQTPSNKVTEKGKYVELRCDPISGHTALYWYRQSLGQGPEFLIYFQGTGAADDSGLPNDRFFAVRPEGSVSTLKIQRTERGDSAVYLCASSSTGGQGTETQYFGPGTRLLVL.

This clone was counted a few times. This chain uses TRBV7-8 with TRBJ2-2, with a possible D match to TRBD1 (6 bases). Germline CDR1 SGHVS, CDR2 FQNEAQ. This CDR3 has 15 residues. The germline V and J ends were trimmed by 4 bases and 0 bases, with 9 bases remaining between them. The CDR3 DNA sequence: TGTGCCAGCAGCTCGGACAGTCCGAACACCGGGGAGCTGTTTTTT. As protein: CASSSDSPNTGELFF.